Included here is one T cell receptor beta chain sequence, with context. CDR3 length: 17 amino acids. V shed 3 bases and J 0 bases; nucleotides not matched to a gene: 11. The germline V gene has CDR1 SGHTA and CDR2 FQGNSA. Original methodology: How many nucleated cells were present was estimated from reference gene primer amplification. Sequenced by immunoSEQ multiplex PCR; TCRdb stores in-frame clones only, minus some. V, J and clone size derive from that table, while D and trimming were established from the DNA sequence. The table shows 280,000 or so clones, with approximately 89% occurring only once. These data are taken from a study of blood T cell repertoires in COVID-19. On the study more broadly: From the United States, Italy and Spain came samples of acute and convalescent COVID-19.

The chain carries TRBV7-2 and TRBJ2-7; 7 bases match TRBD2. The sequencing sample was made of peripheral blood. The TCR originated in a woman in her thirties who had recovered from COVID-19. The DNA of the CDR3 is TGTGCCAGCAGCTTCCTGAGCGGGGAGGCCTCCTCCTACGAGCAGTACTTC. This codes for CASSFLSGEASSYEQYF. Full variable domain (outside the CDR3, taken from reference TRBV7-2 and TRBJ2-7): GAGVSQSPSNKVTEKGKDVELRCDPISGHTALYWYRQSLGQGLEFLIYFQGNSAPDKSGLPSDRFSAERTGGSVSTLTIQRTQQEDSAVYLCASSFLSGEASSYEQYFGPGTRLTVT.